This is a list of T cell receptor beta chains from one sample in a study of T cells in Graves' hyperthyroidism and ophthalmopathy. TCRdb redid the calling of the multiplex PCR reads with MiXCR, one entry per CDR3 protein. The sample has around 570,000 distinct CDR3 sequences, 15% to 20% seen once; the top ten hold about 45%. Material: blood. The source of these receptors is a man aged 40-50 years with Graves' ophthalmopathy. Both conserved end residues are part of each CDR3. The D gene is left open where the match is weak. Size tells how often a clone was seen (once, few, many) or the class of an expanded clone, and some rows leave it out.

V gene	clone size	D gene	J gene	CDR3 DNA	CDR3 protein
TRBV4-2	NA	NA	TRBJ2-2	TGTGCCAGCAGCCAAGATCCTATTACCGGGGAGCTGTTTTTT	CASSQDPITGELFF
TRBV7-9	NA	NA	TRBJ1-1	TGTGCCAGCAGCCCACGGGGTGGTGTGGGTGAAGCTTTCTTT	CASSPRGGVGEAFF
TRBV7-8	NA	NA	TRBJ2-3	TGTGCCAGCAGCTTCCTCGGGGGGCCCCCAGATACGCAGTATTTT	CASSFLGGPPDTQYF
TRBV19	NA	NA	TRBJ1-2	TGTGCCAGTAGTAGAGACAGGAGCGACGGCTACACCTTC	CASSRDRSDGYTF
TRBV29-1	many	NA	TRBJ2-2	TGCAGCGTTGGGTTTGTAGGGGCGCTCACCGGGGAGCTGTTTTTT	CSVGFVGALTGELFF
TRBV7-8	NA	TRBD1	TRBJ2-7	TGTGCCAGCAGCGCCCGGGACAGAACCTACGAGCAGTACTTC	CASSARDRTYEQYF
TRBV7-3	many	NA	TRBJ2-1	TGTGCCAGCAGCACAGAATCCTCCAATGAGCAGTTCTTC	CASSTESSNEQFF
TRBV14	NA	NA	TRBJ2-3	TGTGCCAGCAGCCGACGGGTGTCGTCAGATACGCAGTATTTT	CASSRRVSSDTQYF
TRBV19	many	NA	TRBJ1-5	TGTGCCAGTAGCGATTGGTATAGCAATCAGCCCCAGCATTTT	CASSDWYSNQPQHF
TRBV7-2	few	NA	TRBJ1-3	TGTGCCAGCAGCTCCCCCGAAGGACACAGCTCTGGAAACACCATATATTTT	CASSSPEGHSSGNTIYF
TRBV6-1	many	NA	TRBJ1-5	TGTGCCAGCAGTCATCGACAGGCCTCACTCAATCAGCCCCAGCATTTT	CASSHRQASLNQPQHF
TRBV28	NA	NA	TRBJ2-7	TGTGCCAGCGGCCCCCGTCGACAAGAGCAGTACTTC	CASGPRRQEQYF
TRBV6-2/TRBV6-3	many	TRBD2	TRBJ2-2	TGTGCCAGCAGACCCGGACTAGCGGCCGGGGAGCTGTTTTTT	CASRPGLAAGELFF
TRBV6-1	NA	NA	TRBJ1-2	TGTGCCAGCAGCGACACCAGACAGTCCAACTATGGCTACACCTTC	CASSDTRQSNYGYTF
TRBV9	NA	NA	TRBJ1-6	TGTGCCAGCAGCGTAGGGGGGGATCGCAATTCACCCCTCCACTTT	CASSVGGDRNSPLHF
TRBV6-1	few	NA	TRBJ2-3	TGTGCCAGCAGTCCCTTAGAAGATACGCAGTATTTT	CASSPLEDTQYF
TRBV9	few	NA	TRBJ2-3	TGTGCCAGCAGCGCTTCGGACTTCCATACGCAGTATTTT	CASSASDFHTQYF